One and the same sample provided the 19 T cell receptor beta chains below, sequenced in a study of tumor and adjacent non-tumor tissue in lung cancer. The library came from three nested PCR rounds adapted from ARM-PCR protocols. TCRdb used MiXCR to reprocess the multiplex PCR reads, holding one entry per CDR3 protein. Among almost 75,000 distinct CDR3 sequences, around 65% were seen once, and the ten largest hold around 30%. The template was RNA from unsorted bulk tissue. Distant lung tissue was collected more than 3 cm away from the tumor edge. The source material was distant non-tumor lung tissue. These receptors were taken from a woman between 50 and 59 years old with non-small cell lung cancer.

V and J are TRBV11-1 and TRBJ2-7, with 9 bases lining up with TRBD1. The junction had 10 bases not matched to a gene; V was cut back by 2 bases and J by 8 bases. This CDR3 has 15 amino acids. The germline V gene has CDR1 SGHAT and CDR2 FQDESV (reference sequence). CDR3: CASSLRDRDEYKQYF. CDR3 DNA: TGTGCCAGCAGCTTAAGGGACAGGGACGAATACAAGCAGTACTTC.

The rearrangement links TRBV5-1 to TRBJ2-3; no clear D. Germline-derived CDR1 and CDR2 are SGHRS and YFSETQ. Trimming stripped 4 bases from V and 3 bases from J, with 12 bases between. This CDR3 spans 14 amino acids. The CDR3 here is CASSAAKGTDTQYF. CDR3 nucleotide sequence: TGCGCCAGCAGCGCGGCCAAGGGTACAGATACGCAGTATTTT.

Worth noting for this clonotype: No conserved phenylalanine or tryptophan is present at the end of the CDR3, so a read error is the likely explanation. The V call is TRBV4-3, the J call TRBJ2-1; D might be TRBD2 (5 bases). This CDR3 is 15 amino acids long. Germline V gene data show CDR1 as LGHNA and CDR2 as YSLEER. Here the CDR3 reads CANSQDGGRHNEQFL. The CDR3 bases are TGCGCCAACAGCCAAGACGGAGGAAGACACAATGAGCAGTTCTTA.

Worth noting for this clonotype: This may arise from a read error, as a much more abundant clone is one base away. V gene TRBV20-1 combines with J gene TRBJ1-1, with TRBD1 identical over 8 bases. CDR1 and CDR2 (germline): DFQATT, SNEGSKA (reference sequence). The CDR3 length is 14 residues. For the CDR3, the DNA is TGCATTGCTAGACAGACAGGGGTCCACACTGAAGCTTTCTTT. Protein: CIARQTGVHTEAFF.

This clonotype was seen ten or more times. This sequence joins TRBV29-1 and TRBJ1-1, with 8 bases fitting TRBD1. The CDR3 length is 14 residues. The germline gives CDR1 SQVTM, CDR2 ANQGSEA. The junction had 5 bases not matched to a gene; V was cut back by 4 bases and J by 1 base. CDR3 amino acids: CSVVRDRPNTEAFF. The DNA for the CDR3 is TGCAGCGTTGTGAGGGACAGGCCGAACACTGAAGCTTTCTTT.

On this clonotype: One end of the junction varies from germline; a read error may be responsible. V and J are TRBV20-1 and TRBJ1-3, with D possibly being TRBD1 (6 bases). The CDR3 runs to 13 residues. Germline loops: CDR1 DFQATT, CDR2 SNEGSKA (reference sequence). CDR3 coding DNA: TGCAGTGCCCTATCTGAGGGGGGAAACACCTTATATTTT. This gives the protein CSALSEGGNTLYF.

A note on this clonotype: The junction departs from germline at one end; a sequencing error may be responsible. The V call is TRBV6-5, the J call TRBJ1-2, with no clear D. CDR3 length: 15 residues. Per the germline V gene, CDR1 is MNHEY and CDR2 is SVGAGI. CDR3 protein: CASCYSISALYGYTF. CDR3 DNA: TGTGCCAGCTGTTACTCGATTTCGGCCCTCTATGGCTACACCTTC.

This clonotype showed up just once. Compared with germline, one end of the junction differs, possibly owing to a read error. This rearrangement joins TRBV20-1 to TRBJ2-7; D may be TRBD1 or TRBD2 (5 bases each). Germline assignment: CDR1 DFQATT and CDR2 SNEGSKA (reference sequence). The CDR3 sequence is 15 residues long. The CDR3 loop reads CNARERLLGDCEQYF. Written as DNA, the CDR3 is TGCAATGCTAGAGAACGACTATTGGGGGATTGCGAGCAGTACTTC.

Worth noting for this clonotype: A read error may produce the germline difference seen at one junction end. In DNA, the CDR3 is TGTGCCAGCACCCAACTCGGCGGGAACAGCGGGGAGCTGTTTTTT. This gives the protein CASTQLGGNSGELFF. The chain is built from TRBV14 and TRBJ2-2; D might be TRBD2 (6 bases). The CDR3 loop spans 15 amino acids. In germline, CDR1 is SGHDN, CDR2 FVKESK.

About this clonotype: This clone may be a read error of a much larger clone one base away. CDR3: CASSQEVVGGNGYTF. For the CDR3, the DNA is TGCGCCAGCAGCCAAGAGGTGGTCGGGGGCAATGGCTACACCTTC. V gene TRBV4-3 combines with J gene TRBJ1-2; D may be TRBD1 (6 bases). The germline V and J ends were trimmed by 0 bases and 6 bases, with 14 bases remaining between them. From germline, CDR1 is LGHNA and CDR2 YSLEER. This CDR3 has 15 amino acids.

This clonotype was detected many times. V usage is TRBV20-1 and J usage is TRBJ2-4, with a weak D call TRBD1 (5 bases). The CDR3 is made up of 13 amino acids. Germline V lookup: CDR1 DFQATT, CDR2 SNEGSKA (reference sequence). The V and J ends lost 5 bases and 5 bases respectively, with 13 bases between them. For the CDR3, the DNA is TGCAGTGCTTCAGGGTTCTTGGAAAACATTCAGTACTTC. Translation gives CSASGFLENIQYF.

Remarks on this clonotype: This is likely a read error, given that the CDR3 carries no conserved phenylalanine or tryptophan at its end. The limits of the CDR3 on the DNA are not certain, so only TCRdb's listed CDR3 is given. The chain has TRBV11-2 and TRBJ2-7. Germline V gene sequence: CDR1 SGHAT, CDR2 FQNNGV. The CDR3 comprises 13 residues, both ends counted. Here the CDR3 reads CASSIFQSYEQYC.

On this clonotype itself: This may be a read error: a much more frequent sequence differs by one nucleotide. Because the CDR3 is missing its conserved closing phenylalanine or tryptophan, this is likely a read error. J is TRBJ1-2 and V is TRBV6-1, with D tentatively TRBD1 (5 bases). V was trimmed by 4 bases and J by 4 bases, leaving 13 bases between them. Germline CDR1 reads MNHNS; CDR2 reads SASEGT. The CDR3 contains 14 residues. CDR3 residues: CASSGGTATYGYTI. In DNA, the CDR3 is TGTGCCAGCAGTGGTGGGACGGCTACCTATGGCTACACCATC.

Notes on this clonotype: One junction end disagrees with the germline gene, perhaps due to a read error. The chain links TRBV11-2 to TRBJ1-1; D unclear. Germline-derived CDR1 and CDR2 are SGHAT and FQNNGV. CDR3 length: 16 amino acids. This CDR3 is CASNLRVGRVDTEAFF. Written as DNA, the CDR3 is TGTGCCAGCAACTTACGAGTCGGCCGTGTAGACACTGAAGCTTTCTTT.

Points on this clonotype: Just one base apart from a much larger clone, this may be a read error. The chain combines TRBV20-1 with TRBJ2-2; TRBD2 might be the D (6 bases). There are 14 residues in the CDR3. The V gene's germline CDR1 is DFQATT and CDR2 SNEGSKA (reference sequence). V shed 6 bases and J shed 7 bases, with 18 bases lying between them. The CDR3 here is CSARAGREGGELFF. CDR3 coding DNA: TGCAGTGCCCGGGCAGGGCGGGAAGGCGGGGAGCTGTTTTTT.

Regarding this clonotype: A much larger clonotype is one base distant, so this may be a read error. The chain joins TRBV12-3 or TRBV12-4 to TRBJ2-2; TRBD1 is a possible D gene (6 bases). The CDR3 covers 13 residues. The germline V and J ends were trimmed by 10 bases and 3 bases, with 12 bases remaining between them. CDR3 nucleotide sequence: TGTGCCAACAGGACAGAGTACACCGGGGAGCTGTTTTTT. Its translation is CANRTEYTGELFF.

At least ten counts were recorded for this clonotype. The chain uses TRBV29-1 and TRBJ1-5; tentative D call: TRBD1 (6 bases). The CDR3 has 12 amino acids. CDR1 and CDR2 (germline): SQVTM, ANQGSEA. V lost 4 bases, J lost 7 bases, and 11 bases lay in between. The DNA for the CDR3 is TGCAGCGTTGGCGGGGGGGCCCAGCCCCAGCATTTT. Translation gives CSVGGGAQPQHF. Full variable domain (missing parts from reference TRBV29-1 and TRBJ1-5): SAVISQKPSRDICQRGTSLTIQCQVDSQVTMMFWYRQQPGQSLTLIATANQGSEATYESGFVIDKFPISRPNLTFSTLTVSNMSPEDSSIYLCSVGGGAQPQHFGDGTRLSIL.

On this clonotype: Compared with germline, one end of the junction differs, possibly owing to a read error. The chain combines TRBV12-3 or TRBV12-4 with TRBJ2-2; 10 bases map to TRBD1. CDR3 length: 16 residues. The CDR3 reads CASSSRTGGYTRELFF. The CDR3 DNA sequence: TGTGCCAGCAGTTCCAGGACAGGGGGATACACCAGGGAGCTGTTTTTT.

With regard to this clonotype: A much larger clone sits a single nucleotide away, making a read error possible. Here the CDR3 reads CASIGQPIAKNIQYF. The CDR3 bases are TGTGCCAGCATTGGACAGCCGATAGCCAAAAACATTCAGTACTTC. V and J are TRBV6-1 and TRBJ2-4; possibly TRBD1 for D (6 bases). The CDR3 sequence is 15 residues long. V lost 7 bases to trimming and J lost 0 bases, with 13 bases between them. Looked up from germline, CDR1 is MNHNS and CDR2 is SASEGT.